This TCR beta chain was identified in a study of monozygotic twins with cystic fibrosis. Study conclusions and caveats: V usage most resembled the co-twin in 13 of 16 pairs. Clonality was generally low (median around 0.009), higher in the most severe patients. Monozygotic CF twin pairs shared significantly more nucleotide-identical clonotypes than unrelated CF individuals did.

This clone was seen only once. Antigen unknown. Germline CDR1 SGHTA, CDR2 FQGNSA. V shed 3 bases and J shed 3 bases, with 6 bases lying between them. The CDR3 covers 13 residues. Data came from immunoSEQ multiplex PCR; TCRdb stores just in-frame clones and leaves some out. The data contain approximately 33,000 clones, over 75% of them seen just once; the ten biggest clones take up under 2%. The chain recombines TRBV7-2 with TRBJ1-5; D uncertain. The sample comprised blood. The TCR was taken from a girl aged 2 to 9 with cystic fibrosis. The DNA for the CDR3 is TGTGCCAGCAGCTTCCGGTTCAATCAGCCCCAGCATTTT. Translation gives CASSFRFNQPQHF. Combining the CDR3 with reference TRBV7-2 and TRBJ1-5 gives the whole variable domain GAGVSQSPSNKVTEKGKDVELRCDPISGHTALYWYRQSLGQGLEFLIYFQGNSAPDKSGLPSDRFSAERTGGSVSTLTIQRTQQEDSAVYLCASSFRFNQPQHFGDGTRLSIL.